This T cell receptor (beta chain) emerged from a study of shared clonotypes between healthy human individuals. Study-level results: Clonotypes which were not shared had lower generation probabilities than clonotypes that all four donors shared. Blood was the sole source, and tissue repertoires probably differ.

A note on this clone: The target antigen is unknown.

Germline V gives CDR1 MNHNS, CDR2 SASEGT. CDR3 length: 15 amino acids. Trimming left V 1 base short and J 2 bases short, with 12 bases between. TCRdb's copy holds only in-frame clones and misses some; the assay was immunoSEQ multiplex PCR. The sample records over 850,000 clones, roughly 74% being singletons. The receptor's source is a man younger than 30 in good health. Some clones in this sample may be carry-over from other donors' samples. The chain has TRBV6-1 and TRBJ2-7; TRBD1 might be the D (5 bases). The specimen sequenced was memory CD4+ T cells from PBMCs. Sample subset: CD45RA-negative fraction. The CDR3 DNA follows: TGTGCCAGCAGTGAAGGGACACCGGACACCTACGAGCAGTACTTC. It encodes CASSEGTPDTYEQYF.